These T cell receptor beta chains were read from a single sample in a study of T cell responses to AZD1222 COVID-19 vaccine. The protocol was immunoSEQ multiplex PCR, while the TCRdb copy is restricted to in-frame clones and leaves out a portion. The sample has over 45,000 clones; about 91% are singletons. The material sequenced was peripheral blood, taken 28 days after the second AZD1222 dose. The origin of the receptors is an adult who received the AZD1222 COVID-19 vaccine. CDR3s include the opening cysteine and the closing phenylalanine or tryptophan. Each record gives: clone size, CDR3 length, V gene, D gene, J gene, CDR3 protein, CDR3 DNA. The D gene is left open where the match is weak. Rows may omit the clone size; those that give it use once, few, many or a size class.

>.|13|TRBV6-1|.|TRBJ1-5
CASSEVGNQPQHF
TGTGCCAGCAGTGAAGTGGGCAATCAGCCCCAGCATTTT
>.|16|TRBV5-1|.|TRBJ2-6
CASTPGPSSGANVLTF
TGCGCCAGCACCCCGGGGCCGAGCTCTGGGGCCAACGTCCTGACTTTC
>.|14|TRBV6-5|.|TRBJ2-7
CASSSLRASYEQYF
TGTGCCAGCAGTTCCCTACGGGCCTCCTACGAGCAGTACTTC
>few|13|TRBV5-1|TRBD1|TRBJ1-1
CASSSGQGGVAFF
TGCGCCAGCAGCAGTGGACAGGGAGGGGTAGCTTTCTTT
>.|15|TRBV11-2|.|TRBJ1-4
CASSLAGAANEKLFF
TGTGCCAGCAGCTTAGCTGGGGCGGCTAATGAAAAACTGTTTTTT
>.|14|TRBV11-2|.|TRBJ1-2
CASSLVGGGYGYTF
TGTGCCAGCAGCTTAGTTGGGGGAGGCTATGGCTACACCTTC
>.|16|TRBV6-2/TRBV6-3|.|TRBJ1-2
CASSYSLQGKDYGYTF
TGTGCCAGCAGTTACTCGTTGCAGGGGAAGGACTATGGCTACACCTTC
>.|18|TRBV4-3|TRBD1|TRBJ2-2
CASSPQAGGQVGTGELFF
TGCGCCAGCAGCCCCCAGGCCGGGGGACAGGTGGGAACCGGGGAGCTGTTTTTT
>.|13|TRBV7-3|.|TRBJ2-1
CASGLSGYNEQFF
TGTGCCAGCGGCCTATCAGGGTACAATGAGCAGTTCTTC
>.|14|TRBV7-2|TRBD1|TRBJ2-7
CASSLGQGAYEQYF
TGTGCCAGCAGCTTGGGCCAGGGGGCCTACGAGCAGTACTTC
>.|15|TRBV4-2|TRBD1|TRBJ2-7
CASSLTGTEPYEQYF
TGTGCCAGCAGCCTGACCGGGACAGAGCCCTACGAGCAGTACTTC
>.|14|TRBV5-1|.|TRBJ2-7
CASSLVPGTYEQYF
TGCGCCAGCAGCTTGGTACCGGGTACCTACGAGCAGTACTTC
>.|15|TRBV11-2|.|TRBJ2-7
CASSFVFGRQNEQYF
TGTGCCAGCAGCTTTGTCTTCGGGCGGCAAAACGAGCAGTACTTC
>.|16|TRBV14|.|TRBJ2-2
CASSSLRGRNTGELFF
TGTGCCAGCAGCTCTTTAAGGGGGAGGAACACCGGGGAGCTGTTTTTT
>.|14|TRBV3-1/TRBV3-2|.|TRBJ1-3
CATRPGGRGNTIYF
TGTGCCACCCGACCCGGGGGGCGCGGAAACACCATATATTTT
>.|14|TRBV3-1/TRBV3-2|.|TRBJ2-3
CASSQRPNGDTQYF
TGTGCCAGCAGCCAACGGCCTAACGGTGATACGCAGTATTTT
>.|12|TRBV28|.|TRBJ1-5
CASSGSNQPQHF
TGTGCCAGCAGTGGGAGCAATCAGCCCCAGCATTTT
>.|13|TRBV7-3|.|TRBJ1-1
CASSPDTYTEAFF
TGTGCCAGCAGCCCTGACACTTACACTGAAGCTTTCTTT
>.|15|TRBV7-3|.|TRBJ2-2
CASSLGGRGTGELFF
TGTGCCAGCAGCTTAGGGGGCCGGGGCACCGGGGAGCTGTTTTTT
>.|14|TRBV13|.|TRBJ2-7
CASSPGQTGYEQYF
TGTGCCAGCAGCCCAGGACAAACCGGGTACGAGCAGTACTTC
>.|16|TRBV6-5|.|TRBJ2-1
CASSYGAIDSYNEQFF
TGTGCCAGCAGTTACGGCGCCATTGACTCCTACAATGAGCAGTTCTTC
>few|13|TRBV4-1|.|TRBJ1-2
CASSQARGYGYTF
TGCGCCAGCAGCCAAGCACGAGGCTATGGCTACACCTTC
>.|15|TRBV5-1|TRBD1|TRBJ2-5
CASSSQGARTETQYF
TGCGCCAGCAGCTCACAGGGGGCTCGGACGGAGACCCAGTACTTC
>.|12|TRBV9|.|TRBJ2-2
CASSTSTGELFF
TGTGCCAGCAGCACATCTACCGGGGAGCTGTTTTTT
>.|14|TRBV19|.|TRBJ1-2
CASSIRRIPEGYTF
TGTGCCAGTAGTATTCGACGGATCCCAGAAGGCTACACCTTC